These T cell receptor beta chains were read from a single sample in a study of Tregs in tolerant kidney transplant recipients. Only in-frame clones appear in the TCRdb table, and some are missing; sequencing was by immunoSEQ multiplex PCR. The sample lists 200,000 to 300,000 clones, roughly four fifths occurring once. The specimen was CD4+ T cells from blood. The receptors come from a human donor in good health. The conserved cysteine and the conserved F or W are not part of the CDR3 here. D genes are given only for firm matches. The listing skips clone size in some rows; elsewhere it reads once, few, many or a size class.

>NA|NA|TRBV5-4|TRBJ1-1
ASSLGQENGF
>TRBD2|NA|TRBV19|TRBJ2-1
ASSTGLAGAYNEQF
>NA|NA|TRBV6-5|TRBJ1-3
ASSTRAGNTIY
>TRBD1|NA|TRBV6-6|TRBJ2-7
ASSVQGRASYEQY
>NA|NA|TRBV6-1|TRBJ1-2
ASSDRGVPGYT
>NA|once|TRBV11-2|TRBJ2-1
ASSSGLTFGEQF
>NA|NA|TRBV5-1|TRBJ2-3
ASSLAGAVDTQY
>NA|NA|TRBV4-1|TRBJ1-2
ASSQDQAGLGYT
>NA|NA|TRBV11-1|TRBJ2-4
ASSRQRNIQY
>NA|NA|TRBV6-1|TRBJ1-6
ASIIRVSGNSPLH
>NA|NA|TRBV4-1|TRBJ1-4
ASSQVIEKLF
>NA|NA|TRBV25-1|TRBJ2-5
ASKRRLEGTQY
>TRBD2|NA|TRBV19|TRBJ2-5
ASSTPSTSGGQETQY
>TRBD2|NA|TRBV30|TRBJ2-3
AWVTSGRAVADTQY
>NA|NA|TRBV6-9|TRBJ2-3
ASSVGNTDTQY
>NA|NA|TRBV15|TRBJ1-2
ATSRDPGANYGYT
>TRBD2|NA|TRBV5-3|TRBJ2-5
ARSHSGGETQY
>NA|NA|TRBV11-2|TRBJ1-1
ASSLAGVGAF
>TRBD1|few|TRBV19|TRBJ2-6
ASMLGTGGPISGANVLT
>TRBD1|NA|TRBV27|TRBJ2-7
ASSLAGQAVYEQY
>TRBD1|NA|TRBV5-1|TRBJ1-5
ASSQGTGNQPQH
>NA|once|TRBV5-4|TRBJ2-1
ASSLEGGSYNEQF
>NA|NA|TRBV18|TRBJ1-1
ASSPAIGGESRRTEAF
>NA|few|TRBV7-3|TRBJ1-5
ASSLDPNQPQH
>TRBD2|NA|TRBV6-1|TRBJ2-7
ASSGMYEQY
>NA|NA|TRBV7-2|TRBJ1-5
ASSSRMLGANGQPQH
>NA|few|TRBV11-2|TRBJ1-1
ASSPNRGEAF
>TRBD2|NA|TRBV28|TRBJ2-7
ASKGGLLATNREQY